This entry describes one T cell receptor (beta chain). The antigen it binds to is not known. No qualities accompany the bases; no much larger clone lies one base away. V is reduced by 5 bases and J by 4 bases, leaving a spacing of 13 bases between them. The germline V gene encodes CDR1 SGHTA and CDR2 FQGNSA. From cysteine to phenylalanine, the CDR3 is 14 amino acids long. The entry retains the CDR3 DNA only, 42 bases that are in frame from base 1. High-throughput TCR beta sequencing profiled peripheral blood CD8+ and CD4+ T cells from healthy donors, Susac syndrome patients and multiple sclerosis patients. Healthy donors were included as age- and sex-matched controls. CD8+ TEMRA cells were enriched by FACS, while bulk CD8+ and CD4+ T cells were purified by magnetic negative isolation. Blood was collected in EDTA tubes and processed within 24 hours, with PBMCs isolated through density gradient centrifugation. PBMCs intended for TCR sequencing were cryopreserved in liquid nitrogen and were subsequently thawed in a 37 degrees C water bath. The sorted or isolated CD4+, CD8+ and CD8+ TEMRA cells had a purity of 90% or higher.

The data originate from a study of CD8 T cells in Susac syndrome (dated by TCRdb to about 2019). For the wider study: Repertoire sequencing was used to test whether CD8+ T cell activation and differentiation in Susac syndrome was antigen driven.

RNA was extracted using the RNeasy kit, and about 0.45 to 1 microgram was reverse transcribed with random hexamers. The immunoSEQ multiplex PCR assay, which covers 54 Vbeta and 13 Jbeta segments, was used to amplify TCR beta CDR3 regions. To correct PCR amplification bias, a synthetic template baseline was used for both primer optimization and computational correction. On the authors' methods: Only productive sequences were kept, with reads annotated to V, D and J genes according to IMGT and analyzed in immunoSEQ Analyzer. Clonality was calculated as one minus the Shannon entropy normalized by log2 of the number of productive unique sequences. For each patient and control, public and private clones were evaluated within the 100 most prevalent clones. Clones were defined as Susac-specific when absent from the healthy and MS cohorts, from approximately 970 published viral clones and from other ImmuneACCESS disease sequences. TCRdb cleaned the public reads at Q25 with fastp, built clones with MiXCR and kept in-frame beta chains. Each record represents a unique CDR3 protein, reported with the most common genes and DNA among its rows. The V and J calls reflect TCRdb's pipeline rather than the authors' work. A total of 100,000 or so distinct CDR3 sequences appear in this sample, around nine tenths of them only once. The ten largest clonotypes hold less than 0.15% of the sample.

What the work shows at the level of the full study, not this receptor alone: The number of individuals in the TCR sequencing and HLA analysis was recognized as being relatively small.

The chain joins TRBV7-2 to TRBJ2-3; no D gene is confidently identified. This receptor was identified in a human donor in good health. The sample was CD4+ T cells from PBMCs. For the CDR3, the sequence is CASSTQGISDTQYF. The DNA is TGTGCCAGCAGCACCCAAGGGATATCAGATACGCAGTATTTT. The full variable domain, completed from the reference TRBV7-2 and TRBJ2-3 proteins outside the CDR3, reads GAGVSQSPSNKVTEKGKDVELRCDPISGHTALYWYRQSLGQGLEFLIYFQGNSAPDKSGLPSDRFSAERTGGSVSTLTIQRTQQEDSAVYLCASSTQGISDTQYFGPGTRLTVL.